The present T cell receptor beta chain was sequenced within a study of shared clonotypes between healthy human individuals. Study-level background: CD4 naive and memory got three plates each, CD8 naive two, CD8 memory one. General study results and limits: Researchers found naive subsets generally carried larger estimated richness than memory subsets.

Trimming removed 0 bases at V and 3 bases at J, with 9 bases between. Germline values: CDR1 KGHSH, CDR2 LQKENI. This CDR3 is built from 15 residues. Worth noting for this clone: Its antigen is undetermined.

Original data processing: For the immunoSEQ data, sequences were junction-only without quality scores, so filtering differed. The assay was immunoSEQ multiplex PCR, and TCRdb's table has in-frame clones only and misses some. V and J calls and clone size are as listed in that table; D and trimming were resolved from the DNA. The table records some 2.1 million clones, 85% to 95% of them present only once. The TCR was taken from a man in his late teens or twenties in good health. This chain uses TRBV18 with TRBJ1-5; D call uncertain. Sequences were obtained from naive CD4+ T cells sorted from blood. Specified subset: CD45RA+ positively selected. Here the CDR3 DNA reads TGTGCCAGCTCACCACCACCCGGGTTCAATCAGCCCCAGCATTTT. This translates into CASSPPPGFNQPQHF.